This entry is about one TCR beta chain. The antigen it recognizes is unknown. Base qualities are not recorded, but no much larger clone differs from it by a single base. TCRbeta CDR3 regions were amplified from genomic DNA using the immunoSEQ Assay, a bias-controlled multiplex PCR. The paper's processing steps were these. The number of nucleated cells in each sample was estimated from the amplification of reference gene primers within the assay. Sequence reads were collapsed and filtered to measure the absolute abundance of every unique TCRbeta CDR3 rearrangement. For each sample, productive Simpson clonality was calculated as the square root of Simpson's diversity index over productive rearrangements. The table was pulled from immuneACCESS by TCRdb, which kept in-frame rearrangements only. Such tables lose some clones; where checked, under half of the loss comes from unresolved V genes, and the rest has no known cause. That table is the source of V, J and clone size, and D and trimming were worked out from the DNA. This sample holds around 300,000 clones; over 75% were observed only once. Of the sample, 2% to 2.5% falls within the top ten clones.

V loses 3 bases of germline sequence and J loses 8 bases, and the interval between the two ends is 13 bases. From cysteine to phenylalanine, the CDR3 is 12 amino acids long. Only the CDR3 DNA stays, 36 bases, in frame from base 1. CDR1 and CDR2 (GTSNPN, SVGIG) derive from the germline V gene (reference sequence). The sample is drawn from a study of blood T cell repertoires in COVID-19 (dated by TCRdb to 2018 to 2020). In the study overall: Collaborator samples came from the United States, Italy and Spain and covered acute and convalescent phases of COVID-19. The material from the prospective study consisted of cDNA or gDNA derived from T cells, B-cell-depleted T cells, or PBMCs. Subjects who had been exposed to COVID-19, were actively infected with it, or had recovered from it provided the deeply sampled blood TCRbeta repertoires that made up the dataset. A freely available public database, intended as a resource for researchers studying the immune response to SARS-CoV-2, is where the repertoires were released. The samples were drawn from the first 160 participants of the ongoing ImmuneRACE study and from some 1,300 subjects provided by 6 global collaborators. A de-identified subject ID, COVID-19 status, age in years and sex were almost always included in the sample metadata. Where HLA class I and class II types were available, the types were taken from metadata supplied by the sample provider, not from assay-based typing. Results and caveats for the whole study, not just this receptor: The quantity of clinical and demographic metadata differed by source and by participant and was supplied without curation.

In the prospective study, participants were about 18 to 100 years old, resided in 24 geographic areas of the United States, and were enrolled through a virtual design. Cohort assignment in the prospective study relied on participant-reported clinical history from a screening survey and a study questionnaire. Recovered participants in ImmuneRACE Cohort 3 were defined by two consecutive negative NP/OP PCR tests, clearance by a healthcare professional, or resolution of symptoms. In the prospective study, mobile phlebotomists collected whole blood, serum and a nasopharyngeal or oropharyngeal swab from each participant. Participants in the prospective study had the option to provide additional blood draws and questionnaires over a roughly two-month period. Blood samples from the prospective study were shipped frozen or at room temperature prior to DNA extraction.

This chain is built from TRBV30 and TRBJ1-2; tentative D gene TRBD1, with 5 bases matching. Sequenced: PBMCs or T cells enriched from blood (not recorded which). The origin of this receptor is a woman aged 18-35 years who had recovered from COVID-19. This receptor has the CDR3 CAWSPGPLGYTF. The DNA sequence reads TGTGCCTGGAGCCCAGGGCCACTAGGCTACACCTTC.